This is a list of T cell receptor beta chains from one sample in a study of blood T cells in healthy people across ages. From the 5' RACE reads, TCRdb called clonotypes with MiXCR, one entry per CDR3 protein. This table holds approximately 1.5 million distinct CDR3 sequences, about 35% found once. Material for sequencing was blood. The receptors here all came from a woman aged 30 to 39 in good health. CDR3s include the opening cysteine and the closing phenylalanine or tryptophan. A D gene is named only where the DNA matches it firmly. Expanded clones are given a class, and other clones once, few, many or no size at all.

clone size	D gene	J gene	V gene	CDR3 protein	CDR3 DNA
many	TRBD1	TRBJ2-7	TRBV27	CASSLSTGGYEQYF	TGTGCCAGCTCACTCTCGACAGGGGGCTACGAGCAGTACTTC
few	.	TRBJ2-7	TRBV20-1	CSAHSGASTYEQYF	TGCAGTGCCCACTCGGGAGCTAGTACCTACGAGCAGTACTTC
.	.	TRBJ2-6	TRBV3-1	CASSQEGTIRSPGTNVLTF	TGTGCCAGCAGCCAAGAAGGCACAATTAGGTCCCCTGGGACCAACGTCCTGACTTTC
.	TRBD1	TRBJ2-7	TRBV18	CASSPAGGGEQYF	TGTGCCAGCTCACCCGCAGGGGGCGGCGAGCAGTACTTC
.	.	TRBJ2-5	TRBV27	CAGSLGPGELETQYF	TGTGCCGGCAGCTTAGGTCCAGGGGAATTGGAGACCCAGTACTTC
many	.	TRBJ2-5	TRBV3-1	CASSQGEAETQYF	TGTGCCAGCAGCCAAGGTGAAGCGGAGACCCAGTACTTC
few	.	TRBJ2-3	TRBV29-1	CSVDALGDPTDTQYF	TGCAGCGTTGATGCCCTCGGGGACCCCACAGATACGCAGTATTTT
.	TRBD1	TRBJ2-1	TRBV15	CATSRVPGGNEQFF	TGTGCCACCAGCAGAGTGCCAGGGGGTAATGAGCAGTTCTTC
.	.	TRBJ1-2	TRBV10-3	CAISGEELQPSYGYTF	TGTGCCATCAGTGGAGAGGAACTCCAGCCCTCTTATGGCTACACCTTC
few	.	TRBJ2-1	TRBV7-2	CASSLSGSHDNEQFF	TGTGCCAGCAGCTTATCGGGGAGCCATGACAATGAGCAGTTCTTC
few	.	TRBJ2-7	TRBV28	CASRGSASSYEQYF	TGTGCCTCTAGGGGCTCGGCTAGCTCCTACGAGCAGTACTTC
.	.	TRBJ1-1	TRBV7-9	CASSSGEVNTEAFF	TGTGCCAGCAGCTCAGGTGAGGTGAACACTGAAGCTTTCTTT
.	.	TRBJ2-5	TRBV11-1	CASSTDRREARYF	TGTGCCAGCAGCACCGACAGGAGGGAGGCCCGGTACTTC
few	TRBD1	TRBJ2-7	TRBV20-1	CSARRGQVGYEQYF	TGCAGTGCGAGGCGGGGACAGGTGGGCTACGAGCAGTACTTC
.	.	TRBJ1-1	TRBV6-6	CASSHSEGEAFF	TGTGCCAGCAGCCATTCAGAGGGTGAAGCTTTCTTT
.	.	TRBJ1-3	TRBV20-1	CSARDSRVGNTIYF	TGCAGTGCTAGAGATTCCAGAGTAGGAAACACCATATATTTT
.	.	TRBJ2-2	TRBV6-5	CASSCTGNTGELFF	TGTGCCAGCAGTTGCACAGGGAACACCGGGGAGCTGTTTTTT
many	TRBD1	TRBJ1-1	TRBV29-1	CSVQDPGQGAIEAFF	TGCAGCGTACAGGACCCGGGACAGGGTGCGATTGAAGCTTTCTTT
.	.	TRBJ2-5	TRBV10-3	CAISGDRLNEQYF	TGTGCCATCAGTGGAGACAGGCTTAATGAGCAGTACTTC
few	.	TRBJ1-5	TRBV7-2	CASSLLSSNQPQHF	TGTGCCAGCAGCTTATTGAGCAGCAATCAGCCCCAGCATTTT
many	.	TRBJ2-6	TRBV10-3	CATAAGANVLTF	TGTGCCACCGCGGCTGGGGCCAACGTCCTGACTTTC
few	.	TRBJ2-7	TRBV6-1	CASGGGGHEQYF	TGTGCCAGCGGAGGAGGAGGACACGAGCAGTACTTC
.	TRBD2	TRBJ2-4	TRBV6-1	CASSELAGGPDIQYF	TGTGCCAGCAGTGAGTTAGCGGGGGGGCCGGACATTCAGTACTTC
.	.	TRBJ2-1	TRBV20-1	CSARDGTALNEQFF	TGCAGTGCTAGAGATGGGACTGCTTTAAATGAGCAGTTCTTC
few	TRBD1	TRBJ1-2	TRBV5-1	CASSPSRDRVGSYGYTF	TGCGCCAGCAGCCCTTCCCGGGACAGGGTTGGGAGCTATGGCTACACCTTC
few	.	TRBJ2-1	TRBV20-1	CSVSADSSYNEQFF	TGCAGTGTTTCGGCGGACAGCTCCTACAATGAGCAGTTCTTC
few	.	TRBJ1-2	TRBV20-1	CSAGKGQNYGYTF	TGCAGTGCCGGAAAGGGTCAAAACTATGGCTACACCTTC
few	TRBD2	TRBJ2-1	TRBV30	CAWSRVTGLAGVEDEQFF	TGTGCCTGGAGCAGGGTTACGGGACTAGCGGGAGTTGAGGATGAGCAGTTCTTC
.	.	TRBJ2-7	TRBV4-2	CASSQTMGSYEQYF	TGTGCCAGCAGCCAAACCATGGGCTCCTACGAGCAGTACTTC
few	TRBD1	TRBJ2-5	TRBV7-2	CASSAQDRGETQYF	TGTGCCAGCAGCGCTCAGGACAGGGGAGAGACCCAGTACTTC
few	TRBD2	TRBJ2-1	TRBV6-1	CASSRLAGERVNEQFF	TGTGCCAGCAGCCGACTGGCGGGGGAAAGGGTGAATGAGCAGTTCTTC
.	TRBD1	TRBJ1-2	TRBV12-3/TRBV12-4	CASGLQGGHGYTF	TGTGCCAGCGGCCTACAGGGGGGCCATGGCTACACCTTC
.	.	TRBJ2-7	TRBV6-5	CASSPLSWSYEQYF	TGTGCCAGCAGCCCCCTGAGTTGGTCCTACGAGCAGTACTTC
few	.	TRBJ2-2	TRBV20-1	CSARVGANTGELFF	TGCAGTGCTAGGGTGGGGGCGAACACCGGGGAGCTGTTTTTT
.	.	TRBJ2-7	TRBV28	CASSLSHKGYEQYF	TGTGCCAGCAGTTTATCACACAAAGGCTACGAGCAGTACTTC
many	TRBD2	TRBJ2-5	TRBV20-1	CSARVASGAEETQYF	TGCAGTGCTAGAGTGGCTAGCGGGGCCGAAGAGACCCAGTACTTC
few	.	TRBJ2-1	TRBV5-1	CASSLDGPLNEQFF	TGCGCCAGCAGCTTGGACGGGCCATTGAATGAGCAGTTCTTC
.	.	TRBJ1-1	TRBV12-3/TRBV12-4	CASSLGAGRPEAFF	TGTGCCAGCAGTTTGGGTGCAGGGAGGCCTGAAGCTTTCTTT
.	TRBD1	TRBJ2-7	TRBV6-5	CASRAGTATYEQYF	TGTGCCAGCAGAGCCGGGACAGCGACCTACGAGCAGTACTTC
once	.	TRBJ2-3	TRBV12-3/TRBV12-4	CASSDSVLRADTQYF	TGTGCCAGCAGTGACTCGGTTTTACGCGCAGATACGCAGTATTTT
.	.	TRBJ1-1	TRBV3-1	CASTPGRPTEAFF	TGTGCCAGCACCCCGGGGAGGCCGACTGAAGCTTTCTTT
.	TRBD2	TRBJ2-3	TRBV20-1	CSARDPSGVADTQYF	TGCAGTGCTAGAGACCCTAGCGGGGTGGCAGATACGCAGTATTTT
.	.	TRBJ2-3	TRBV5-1	CASSGGGRAVADTQYF	TGCGCCAGCAGCGGTGGTGGCAGGGCTGTCGCAGATACGCAGTATTTT
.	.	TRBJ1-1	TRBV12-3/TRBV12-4	CASRGQQNTEAFF	TGTGCCAGCAGGGGACAACAGAACACTGAAGCTTTCTTT
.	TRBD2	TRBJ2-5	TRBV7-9	CASSPTSGGRGETQYF	TGTGCCAGCAGCCCGACTAGCGGGGGAAGGGGAGAGACCCAGTACTTC
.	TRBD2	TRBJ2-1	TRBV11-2	CASSFGLAGTSNSYNEQFF	TGTGCCAGCAGCTTTGGGCTAGCGGGGACCTCGAACTCCTACAATGAGCAGTTCTTC
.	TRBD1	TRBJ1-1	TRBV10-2	CASTGQGGTEAFF	TGCGCCAGTACGGGACAGGGGGGAACTGAAGCTTTCTTT
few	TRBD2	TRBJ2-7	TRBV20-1	CSARGSGTTSYEQYF	TGCAGTGCTAGGGGATCCGGGACTACCTCCTACGAGCAGTACTTC
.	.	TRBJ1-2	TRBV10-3	CAISESKFYTF	TGTGCCATCAGTGAGTCCAAATTCTACACCTTC
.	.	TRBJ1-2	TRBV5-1	CACSLATEGIYGYTF	TGCGCCTGCAGCTTGGCAACCGAGGGGATCTATGGCTACACCTTC
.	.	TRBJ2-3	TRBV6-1	CASSDPGTDTQYF	TGTGCCAGCAGTGATCCGGGCACAGATACGCAGTATTTT
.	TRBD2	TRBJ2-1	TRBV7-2	CASSLVAGLAGGLEQFF	TGTGCCAGCAGCTTAGTCGCGGGGTTAGCGGGGGGGCTTGAGCAGTTCTTC
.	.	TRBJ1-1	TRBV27	CASSFYSGNTEAFF	TGTGCCAGCAGTTTTTACAGTGGGAACACTGAAGCTTTCTTT